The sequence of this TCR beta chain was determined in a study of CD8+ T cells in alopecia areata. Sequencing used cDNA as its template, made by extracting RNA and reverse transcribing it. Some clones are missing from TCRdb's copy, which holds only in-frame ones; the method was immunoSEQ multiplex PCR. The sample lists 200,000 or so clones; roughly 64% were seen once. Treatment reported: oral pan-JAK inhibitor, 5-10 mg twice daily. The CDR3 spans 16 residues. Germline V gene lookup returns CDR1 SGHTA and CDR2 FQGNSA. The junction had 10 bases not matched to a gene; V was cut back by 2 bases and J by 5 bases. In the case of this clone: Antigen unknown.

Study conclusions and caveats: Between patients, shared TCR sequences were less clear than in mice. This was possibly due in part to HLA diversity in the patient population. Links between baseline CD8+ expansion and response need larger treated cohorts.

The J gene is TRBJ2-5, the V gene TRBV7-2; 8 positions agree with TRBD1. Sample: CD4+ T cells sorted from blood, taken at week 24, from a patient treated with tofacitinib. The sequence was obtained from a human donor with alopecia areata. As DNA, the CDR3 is TGTGCCAGCAGCTTATCCCAGACAGGGGTGGGGGAGACCCAGTACTTC. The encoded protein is CASSLSQTGVGETQYF. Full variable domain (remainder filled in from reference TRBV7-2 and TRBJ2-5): GAGVSQSPSNKVTEKGKDVELRCDPISGHTALYWYRQSLGQGLEFLIYFQGNSAPDKSGLPSDRFSAERTGGSVSTLTIQRTQQEDSAVYLCASSLSQTGVGETQYFGPGTRLLVL.